These 6 T cell receptor beta chains originate from one sample sequenced in a study of T cell changes during pregnancy in multiple sclerosis. The method was immunoSEQ multiplex PCR; TCRdb's version includes in-frame clones alone and lacks a portion of them. The sample includes roughly 64,000 clones, around 90% of them seen just once. The sample in question was peripheral blood, obtained in the second trimester of pregnancy. These TCRs come from a female donor with multiple sclerosis, enrolled in a pregnancy study.

The chain carries TRBV13 and TRBJ2-1, with 9 nucleotides matching TRBD2. V dropped 0 bases and J dropped 5; count of bases not matched to a gene: 11. The CDR3 extends over 18 amino acids. The V gene's germline CDR1 is PRHDT and CDR2 FYEKMQ (reference sequence). In DNA, the CDR3 is TGTGCCAGCAGCTTAGGAGTGGCGGGAGGGCCAATTGACAATGAGCAGTTCTTC. Translating gives CASSLGVAGGPIDNEQFF.

The chain employs TRBV5-1 and TRBJ1-5; D gene uncertain. Germline CDR1 SGHRS, CDR2 YFSETQ. The CDR3 extends over 14 amino acids. V was pared by 0 bases and J by 9 bases, with 13 bases between. The chain's CDR3 is CASSLVSGRGPQHF. CDR3 nucleotide sequence: TGCGCCAGCAGCTTGGTGTCCGGTCGAGGGCCCCAGCATTTT.

The rearrangement links TRBV5-6 to TRBJ2-5; 10 nucleotides agree with TRBD2. The J call is doubtful: the DNA matches TRBJ2-7 better. Germline CDR1 is SGHDT and CDR2 is YYEEEE. The CDR3 spans 17 residues. CDR3: CASSLWTSGRISYEQYF. The CDR3 DNA follows: TGTGCCAGCAGCCTTTGGACTAGCGGACGAATCTCCTACGAGCAGTACTTC.

The chain recombines TRBV5-4 with TRBJ2-1, with TRBD2 matching over 11 bases. This CDR3 has 15 residues. The germline gives CDR1 SGHNT, CDR2 YYREEE (reference sequence). Trimming cost V 4 bases and J 5 bases; bases outside gene matches: 5. The CDR3 DNA is TGTGCCAGCAGCAAAACTAGCGGGAGAGACAATGAGCAGTTCTTC. Translated: CASSKTSGRDNEQFF.

This rearrangement joins TRBV4-1 to TRBJ2-1; 9 bases line up with TRBD2. The CDR3 has 16 amino acids. The germline V gene has CDR1 MGHRA and CDR2 YSYEKL. J gave up 5 bases and V 4 bases, and 9 bases lay outside the gene matches. CDR3 in amino acids: CASSPLGLALDNEQFF. CDR3 DNA: TGCGCCAGCAGCCCCCTGGGACTAGCACTTGACAATGAGCAGTTCTTC.

The chain combines TRBV6-6 with TRBJ2-1, with no clear D. Per the germline V gene, CDR1 is MNHNY and CDR2 is SVGAGI (reference sequence). The length of the CDR3 is 11 residues. The germline V and J ends were trimmed by 3 bases and 8 bases, with 5 bases remaining between them. The CDR3 loop reads CASSYVDEQFF. CDR3 in DNA: TGTGCCAGCAGTTATGTAGATGAGCAGTTCTTC.